Presented here are 15 T cell receptor beta chains from one specimen sequenced in a study of T cell responses to AZD1222 COVID-19 vaccine. Clones were sequenced by immunoSEQ multiplex PCR, and TCRdb holds only the in-frame ones, with some missing. The profile shows about 150,000 clones, more than 70% of them singletons. Sequencing used peripheral blood, obtained on day 0 of MenACWY control vaccination. The receptor source for this set is an adult in good health.

This clone was observed once. The chain combines TRBV27 with TRBJ1-2, with 8 bases identical to TRBD1. V lost 7 bases to trimming and J lost 8 bases; unmatched junction nucleotides: 18. The CDR3 has 16 residues. Per the germline V gene, CDR1 is MNHEY and CDR2 is SMNVEV (reference sequence). CDR3 sequence: CASKGTGGSLGGGYTF. The CDR3 region has the DNA TGTGCCAGCAAGGGGACAGGCGGTTCCCTTGGTGGCGGCTACACCTTC.

The J gene is TRBJ1-2, the V gene TRBV5-4; D not resolved. With 0 bases removed from V and 7 bases from J, the gap between germline ends came to 13 bases. The CDR3 loop spans 14 amino acids. Germline V CDR1 and CDR2: SGHNT, YYREEE (reference sequence). CDR3 protein: CASSLAWAAGGYTF. CDR3 nucleotides: TGTGCCAGCAGCTTGGCCTGGGCGGCGGGTGGCTACACCTTC. Using reference TRBV5-4 and TRBJ1-2 for the parts outside the CDR3, the full variable domain is ETGVTQSPTHLIKTRGQQVTLRCSSQSGHNTVSWYQQALGQGPQFIFQYYREEENGRGNFPPRFSGLQFPNYSSELNVNALELDDSALYLCASSLAWAAGGYTFGSGTRLTVV.

This chain connects TRBV11-3 to TRBJ2-5; TRBD1 matches at 7 bases. With V trimmed by 5 bases and J by 0 bases, 18 bases remained unmatched. CDR1 and CDR2 from the germline V gene are SGHNT and YENEEA. The CDR3 is made up of 19 amino acids. The DNA for the CDR3 is TGTGCCAGCAGCCTCTGGGGGCTTGGGGACAGCAGTAACCAAGAGACCCAGTACTTC. This translates into CASSLWGLGDSSNQETQYF.

The table lists this clone with a few counts. The CDR3 here is CASSQYNEQFF. CDR3 bases: TGTGCCAGCAGCCAGTACAATGAGCAGTTCTTC. The chain has TRBV2 and TRBJ2-1; D gene ambiguous. V gave up 6 bases and J gave up 4 bases, with 4 bases separating them. Germline V lookup: CDR1 SNHLY, CDR2 FYNNEI. CDR3 length: 11 amino acids.

This clone was detected only a few times. The chain is built from TRBV7-2 and TRBJ2-2; D ambiguous. This CDR3 is built from 14 residues. Germline V gene lookup returns CDR1 SGHTA and CDR2 FQGNSA. V was shortened by 3 bases and J by 5 bases, with 10 bases between the two germline ends. This CDR3 reads CASSFSQATGELFF. The CDR3 DNA reads as TGTGCCAGCAGCTTCTCCCAGGCGACCGGGGAGCTGTTTTTT.

The J gene is TRBJ2-7, the V gene TRBV10-3; possibly TRBD2 for D (6 bases). Trimming shortened V by 2 bases and J by 5 bases, and 13 bases separated the two germline ends. CDR1 is ENHRY, CDR2 SYGVKD, per germline. CDR3 length equals 14 residues. CDR3 sequence: CAISERLDANEQYF. The CDR3 region has the DNA TGTGCCATCAGTGAGAGACTAGACGCCAACGAGCAGTACTTC.

The count of this clone is one. The gene calls are TRBV7-8 and TRBJ2-5, with D unclear. Germline values: CDR1 SGHVS, CDR2 FQNEAQ. V lost 4 bases and J lost 2, with 8 bases in between. The length of the CDR3 is 13 residues. The CDR3 loop reads CASSSRRQETQYF. As DNA, the CDR3 is TGTGCCAGCAGCTCTAGACGGCAAGAGACCCAGTACTTC.

This chain connects TRBV11-2 to TRBJ2-5; D may match TRBD1 or TRBD2 (6 bases each). This CDR3 is built from 16 residues. Germline CDR1 and CDR2: SGHAT and FQNNGV. Trimming removed 4 bases from V and 5 bases from J, with 20 bases in between. The CDR3 reads CASSSSRTGARETQYF. CDR3 coding DNA: TGTGCCAGCAGCTCCTCCAGAACGGGGGCTCGGGAGACCCAGTACTTC.

The rearrangement links TRBV7-9 to TRBJ2-6, with unresolved D. This CDR3 is 15 amino acids long. Germline V gene data show CDR1 as SEHNR and CDR2 as FQNEAQ (reference sequence). The V end was cut by 1 base, the J end by 0 bases, with 4 bases between. CDR3 DNA sequence: TGTGCCAGCAGCTTAGAACACTCTGGGGCCAACGTCCTGACTTTC. Its protein product is CASSLEHSGANVLTF.

The V gene is TRBV7-2, the J gene TRBJ2-7; a weak D match, TRBD2 (5 bases). V was pared by 8 bases and J by 7 bases, with 21 bases between. Germline assignment: CDR1 SGHTA and CDR2 FQGNSA. The CDR3 is 14 residues long. In nucleotides, the CDR3 is TGTGCCAGCGGGCACTCGGGGAGCTACGTAGAGCAGTACTTC. Encoded protein: CASGHSGSYVEQYF.

This chain links TRBV24-1 with TRBJ1-2; TRBD1 matches 8 bases. The J segment lost 2 bases and the V segment lost 3 bases, leaving 4 bases of the junction unmatched. Germline loops: CDR1 KGHDR, CDR2 SFDVKD. CDR3 length equals 15 residues. The CDR3 sequence: CATSDPGGRNYGYTF. CDR3 coding DNA: TGTGCCACCAGTGATCCAGGGGGCCGGAACTATGGCTACACCTTC.

V is TRBV5-5 and J is TRBJ1-2; 8 bases are a match to TRBD1. The CDR3 runs to 13 residues. Germline trimming cut 4 bases from V and 8 bases from J; bases unmatched to any gene: 7. Germline V gene data show CDR1 as SGHKS and CDR2 as YYEKEE (reference sequence). CDR3 loop: CASSPQGAWGYTF. Written as DNA, the CDR3 is TGTGCCAGCAGCCCCCAGGGGGCCTGGGGCTACACCTTC.

The chain links TRBV5-5 to TRBJ2-1; 10 bases agree with TRBD1. This CDR3 has 14 amino acids. Germline lookup yields CDR1 SGHKS and CDR2 YYEKEE (reference sequence). With 4 bases clipped from V and 8 bases from J, the junction kept 6 bases outside the gene matches. CDR3 region: CASSMDRGLDEQFF. The CDR3 nucleotides are TGTGCCAGCAGCATGGACAGGGGGTTAGATGAGCAGTTCTTC.

CDR3 DNA: TGTGCCAGCAGCTTGGACTCCTACAATGAGCAGTTCTTC. It codes for CASSLDSYNEQFF. The chain joins TRBV5-6 to TRBJ2-1, with D unclear. V lost 0 bases and J lost 0, with 1 base in between. Per germline, CDR1 SGHDT and CDR2 YYEEEE. The CDR3 is 13 residues long.

The J gene is TRBJ1-2, the V gene TRBV5-4; a weak D match, TRBD1 (6 bases). In germline, CDR1 is SGHNT, CDR2 YYREEE (reference sequence). V lost 5 bases and J lost 3, with 17 bases in between. The CDR3 is 15 amino acids. CDR3 sequence: CASSQPGRTDYGYTF. CDR3 nucleotide sequence: TGTGCCAGCAGTCAGCCGGGACGGACAGACTATGGCTACACCTTC.